A selection of T cell receptor beta chains follows, all from one sample in a study of shared clonotypes between healthy human individuals. Using immunoSEQ multiplex PCR, the repertoire was profiled, and TCRdb retains in-frame clones only, with some absent. The table shows 2 million or so clones, with 85% to 95% occurring only once. Sequencing was carried out using naive CD8+ T cells sorted from blood. The receptor source for this set is a man younger than 35 in good health. CDR3s include the opening cysteine and the closing phenylalanine or tryptophan. Each record gives: D gene, J gene, V gene, clone size, CDR3 DNA, CDR3 protein. D genes are given only for firm matches. Rows give clone size only sometimes, using once, few, many, or a class for an expanded clone.

>.|TRBJ1-1|TRBV30|.
TGTGCCTGGAGTGTAGGGTATGAGAACATGAACACTGAAGCTTTCTTT
CAWSVGYENMNTEAFF
>.|TRBJ2-7|TRBV27|.
TGTGCCAGCAGTTTATCGACGGCGGGGAGCTCCTACGAGCAGTACTTC
CASSLSTAGSSYEQYF
>.|TRBJ2-2|TRBV7-9|.
TGTGCCAGCAGCTTGGCCGACGGGGACGGGGAGCTGTTTTTT
CASSLADGDGELFF
>.|TRBJ2-7|TRBV6-6|.
TGTGCCAGCACCTATGAGCACTACGAGCAGTACTTC
CASTYEHYEQYF
>.|TRBJ1-2|TRBV2|few
TGTGCCAGCAGTGAGGACTCTGGCCACACCTTC
CASSEDSGHTF
>TRBD2|TRBJ2-1|TRBV5-6|.
TGTGCCAGCAGCTTGCGGCTAGCGGGGGGCCCGAGCTCCTACAATGAGCAGTTCTTC
CASSLRLAGGPSSYNEQFF
>TRBD2|TRBJ2-1|TRBV7-9|.
TGTGCCAGCAGCTTTGATGGACCGCGGGAGCTCTTC
CASSFDGPRELF
>TRBD1|TRBJ1-6|TRBV19|.
TGTGCCAGTAGGACAGGGGGTTCACCCCTCCACTTT
CASRTGGSPLHF
>TRBD1|TRBJ1-1|TRBV7-2|.
TGTGCCAGCAGCTCGGGACAGGGAAGTTGGACTGAAGCTTTCTTT
CASSSGQGSWTEAFF
>.|TRBJ1-1|TRBV13|.
TGTGCCAGCAGCTCGGAGTGGGGAGCCACTGAAGCTTTCTTT
CASSSEWGATEAFF
>.|TRBJ2-5|TRBV18|.
TGTGCCAGCGCTCTTCCTCGCGTGGGGCCGTTAGAGACCCAGTACTTC
CASALPRVGPLETQYF
>.|TRBJ1-1|TRBV6-1|.
TGTGCCAGCAGTGGAGGACTGGGGGAGAACACTGAAGCTTTCTTT
CASSGGLGENTEAFF
>.|TRBJ1-5|TRBV5-4|.
TGTGCCAGCAGCTTGCTAGGGGCAGGGCAGCCCCAGCATTTT
CASSLLGAGQPQHF
>.|TRBJ2-1|TRBV25-1|.
TGTGCCAGCAGTGAATTTGGAGGGCCTCGGGACAATGAGCAGTTCTTC
CASSEFGGPRDNEQFF
>.|TRBJ1-2|TRBV9|.
TGTGCCAGCAGCGTAGAAACAGTCTCGAGATATGGCTACACCTTC
CASSVETVSRYGYTF
>TRBD2|TRBJ2-7|TRBV10-3|.
TGTGCCATCAGTCCGGGACTAGCGGCCTACGAGCAGTACTTC
CAISPGLAAYEQYF
>.|TRBJ1-1|TRBV6-6|once
TGTGCCAGCAGTCCACAGACGGGGGAAGCTTTCTTT
CASSPQTGEAFF
>.|TRBJ1-1|TRBV5-4|.
TGTGCCAGCAGCGCCGGACAGATTGAAGCTTTCTTT
CASSAGQIEAFF
>.|TRBJ1-1|TRBV6-5|.
TGTGCCAGCAGTTACTCGTCTGCGCACACTGAAGCTTTCTTT
CASSYSSAHTEAFF
>TRBD2|TRBJ2-5|TRBV2|.
TGTGCCAGCAGCGCGGGACTAGCGGGTATCCAAGAGACCCAGTACTTC
CASSAGLAGIQETQYF
>.|TRBJ2-7|TRBV4-3|.
TGCGCCAGCAGCCAATGTCAGCCTACCTACGAGCAGTACTTC
CASSQCQPTYEQYF
>.|TRBJ2-7|TRBV9|.
TGTGCCAGCAGCGTAGGAGGCCCGCCCTACGAGCAGTACTTC
CASSVGGPPYEQYF
>TRBD2|TRBJ2-2|TRBV7-8|.
TGTGCCAGCAGCTGGGGACTAGCGGGGGCCCCGTCGGGCGGGGAGCTGTTTTTT
CASSWGLAGAPSGGELFF
>.|TRBJ2-3|TRBV30|.
TGTGCCTGGAGTCTCCTTAGCGGCTCGGGAGATACGCAGTATTTT
CAWSLLSGSGDTQYF
>TRBD2|TRBJ2-2|TRBV9|.
TGTGCCAGCAGCGGAGGACTAGCGGGTTACACCGGGGAGCTGTTTTTT
CASSGGLAGYTGELFF
>.|TRBJ2-7|TRBV5-6|.
TGTGCCAGCAGCTTGCTTGTAGCGAGGGAGCAGTACTTC
CASSLLVAREQYF
>.|TRBJ1-1|TRBV5-6|once
TGTGCCAGCAGCTCCGTTGCGGGCGCCCCTGAAGCTTTCTTT
CASSSVAGAPEAFF
>.|TRBJ2-5|TRBV27|.
TGTGCCAGCAGTTCCCCGTTTGGGGTGGGAAGAGAGACCCAGTACTTC
CASSSPFGVGRETQYF
>.|TRBJ2-1|TRBV11-2|.
TGTGCCAGCAGCTTTTCCAAAGGAGGGGGGTACAATGAGCAGTTCTTC
CASSFSKGGGYNEQFF
>.|TRBJ2-3|TRBV7-9|once
TGTGCCAGCAGCTTATCCGCAGTGAGCACAGATACGCAGTATTTT
CASSLSAVSTDTQYF
>TRBD1|TRBJ2-1|TRBV27|.
TGTGCCAGCAGTTTGGGGACAGGGTTTAGGTTCGATGAGCAGTTCTTC
CASSLGTGFRFDEQFF
>.|TRBJ2-5|TRBV5-4|.
TGTGCCAGCAGCTTGGGGGGGCTAGGGCAAGAGACCCAGTACTTC
CASSLGGLGQETQYF
>TRBD2|TRBJ2-5|TRBV6-1|once
TGTGCCACCACCCCCCTTGAGCGGGGTCAAGAGACCCAGTACTTC
CATTPLERGQETQYF
>.|TRBJ2-1|TRBV6-5|.
TGTGCCAGCAGCTACTCGGAGGGCAATGAGCAGTTCTTC
CASSYSEGNEQFF
>.|TRBJ2-7|TRBV6-5|.
TGTGCCAGCAGTTACCTGGGTTTGGGCGACGAGCAGTACTTC
CASSYLGLGDEQYF
>TRBD1|TRBJ2-7|TRBV27|once
TGTGCCAGCAGCCTGACAGGGTACAACGAGCAGTACTTC
CASSLTGYNEQYF
>.|TRBJ2-7|TRBV14|.
TGTGCCAGCAGCCCAGACCCTTGGACCTACGGGCAGTACTTC
CASSPDPWTYGQYF
>.|TRBJ2-7|TRBV11-2|.
TGTGCCAGCAGCTTCTTAGGGGGCTACGAGCAGTACTTC
CASSFLGGYEQYF
>.|TRBJ2-3|TRBV2|.
TGTGCCAGCAGTGAACCCAGGGCTGGCACAGATACGCAGTATTTT
CASSEPRAGTDTQYF
>TRBD2|TRBJ2-7|TRBV6-1|.
TGTGCCAGCAGTGAGGGGACTAGCGGGGGAGGCTACGAGCAGTACTTC
CASSEGTSGGGYEQYF
>.|TRBJ1-4|TRBV5-6|.
TGTGCCAGCAGCTCCTCGTCCACAGGGTGGTCAGAGGGTGAAAAACTGTTTTTT
CASSSSSTGWSEGEKLFF
>.|TRBJ2-3|TRBV4-3|.
TGCGCCAGCAGCTATACAGGACAGTTCACAGATACGCAGTATTTT
CASSYTGQFTDTQYF
>.|TRBJ1-2|TRBV4-1|.
TGCGCCAGCAGCCAAGTAGTCGACAGCATCTATGGCTACACCTTC
CASSQVVDSIYGYTF
>.|TRBJ2-5|TRBV11-2|once
TGTGCCAGCAGCTTAGATTGGGGGGCGGAGACCCAGTACTTC
CASSLDWGAETQYF